The rows below give T cell receptor beta chains drawn from one sample of a study of graft-versus-host responses after intestinal transplantation. TCRdb's table, derived via immunoSEQ multiplex PCR, lists solely in-frame clones and lacks some. The sample holds approximately 70,000 clones, roughly 92% seen once. The sequences come from bone marrow, collected approximately 100 weeks after intestinal transplantation. The origin of the receptors is a human patient who received an intestinal transplant, so some T cells may come from the graft donor. Both conserved end residues are part of each CDR3. The D gene is left open where the match is weak. Expanded clones are given a class, and other clones once, few, many or no size at all.

d_gene	abundance	v_gene	j_gene	CDR3aa	CDR3nt
NA	NA	TRBV5-1	TRBJ1-1	CASSSESWGTEAFF	TGCGCCAGCAGCTCGGAGAGCTGGGGCACTGAAGCTTTCTTT
NA	NA	TRBV27	TRBJ2-7	CASSLYPSYEQYF	TGTGCCAGCAGTTTATACCCCTCCTACGAGCAGTACTTC
TRBD2	NA	TRBV6-1	TRBJ2-1	CASSEGLAGGSTYNEQFF	TGTGCCAGCAGTGAAGGACTAGCGGGGGGGAGTACCTACAATGAGCAGTTCTTC
NA	NA	TRBV5-5	TRBJ1-1	CASLVTEEAFF	TGTGCCAGCTTGGTCACAGAGGAAGCTTTCTTT
TRBD1	NA	TRBV28	TRBJ2-2	CASSRDRAYNTGELFF	TGTGCCAGCAGTAGGGACAGGGCTTATAACACCGGGGAGCTGTTTTTT
NA	NA	TRBV4-1	TRBJ2-5	CASSQATGTPQETQYF	TGCGCCAGCAGCCAAGCCACCGGGACTCCCCAAGAGACCCAGTACTTC
NA	NA	TRBV6-6	TRBJ1-6	CASSYRGPTTSPLHF	TGTGCCAGCAGTTACCGGGGGCCGACCACTTCACCCCTCCACTTT
NA	NA	TRBV2	TRBJ2-5	CASSEGGETQYF	TGTGCCAGCAGTGAAGGGGGGGAGACCCAGTACTTC
NA	NA	TRBV6-1	TRBJ2-3	CASSETRGGSTDTQYF	TGTGCCAGCAGTGAAACCCGGGGAGGAAGCACAGATACGCAGTATTTT
NA	NA	TRBV10-2	TRBJ1-5	CASREDGSNQPQHF	TGCGCCAGCAGGGAGGACGGTAGCAATCAGCCCCAGCATTTT
NA	once	TRBV15	TRBJ2-1	CATSRETVSYNEQFF	TGTGCCACCAGCAGAGAAACCGTGTCCTACAATGAGCAGTTCTTC
NA	NA	TRBV20-1	TRBJ1-1	CSASPFEAFF	TGCAGTGCCTCGCCCTTTGAAGCTTTCTTT
NA	once	TRBV14	TRBJ1-6	CASSQDRFRPLHF	TGTGCCAGCAGCCAAGACAGGTTTCGTCCCCTCCACTTT
NA	NA	TRBV6-1	TRBJ1-2	CASGTTGTQLDGYTF	TGTGCCAGCGGAACGACCGGGACCCAGCTTGATGGCTACACCTTC
NA	NA	TRBV6-1	TRBJ2-7	CASRMDSSYEQYF	TGTGCCAGCAGGATGGACAGCTCCTACGAGCAGTACTTC
NA	NA	TRBV5-1	TRBJ2-5	CASSSLGTFSGETQYF	TGCGCCAGCAGCTCCCTTGGGACCTTCAGCGGGGAGACCCAGTACTTC
NA	NA	TRBV18	TRBJ1-1	CASSPGAEAFF	TGTGCCAGCTCACCAGGAGCTGAAGCTTTCTTT
NA	NA	TRBV5-4	TRBJ2-7	CASSLEGRLIYF	TGTGCCAGCAGCTTGGAGGGACGTCTCATATACTTC
NA	NA	TRBV5-1	TRBJ2-2	CASSLEGSANTGELFF	TGCGCCAGCAGCTTGGAGGGTTCAGCGAACACCGGGGAGCTGTTTTTT
NA	NA	TRBV19	TRBJ2-3	CASSVEGPRFADTQYF	TGTGCCAGTAGTGTGGAGGGGCCGAGATTCGCAGATACGCAGTATTTT
NA	NA	TRBV10-2	TRBJ1-5	CASSERRSNQPQHF	TGCGCCAGCAGTGAGAGGCGTAGCAATCAGCCCCAGCATTTT
NA	NA	TRBV6-5	TRBJ2-7	CASSQGLSYEQYF	TGTGCCAGCAGTCAGGGTCTCTCCTACGAGCAGTACTTC
NA	NA	TRBV30	TRBJ2-7	CAWSVRNEQYF	TGTGCCTGGAGTGTACGTAACGAGCAGTACTTC
NA	NA	TRBV30	TRBJ1-6	CAYLGAMNSPLHF	TGTGCCTATTTAGGGGCTATGAATTCACCCCTCCACTTT
NA	once	TRBV7-3	TRBJ2-2	CASSPGGAHTGELFF	TGTGCCAGCAGCCCTGGAGGGGCGCACACCGGGGAGCTGTTTTTT
TRBD1	NA	TRBV7-3	TRBJ1-2	CASSPGQGAFYGYTF	TGTGCCAGCAGCCCAGGACAGGGGGCTTTCTATGGCTACACCTTC
NA	NA	TRBV15	TRBJ1-4	CATTLTDTGGEKLFF	TGTGCCACCACCCTGACAGACACAGGAGGTGAAAAACTGTTTTTT
NA	NA	TRBV9	TRBJ2-1	CASSVGDRIYNEQFF	TGTGCCAGCAGCGTAGGGGACCGAATATACAATGAGCAGTTCTTC
NA	NA	TRBV2	TRBJ2-3	CASSRDANTDTQYF	TGTGCCAGCAGCCGGGACGCAAACACAGATACGCAGTATTTT
NA	NA	TRBV6-5	TRBJ2-3	CASTSKDTQYF	TGTGCCAGCACTTCGAAGGATACGCAGTATTTT
TRBD1	NA	TRBV7-9	TRBJ2-7	CASSVHPKEGTGYEQYF	TGTGCCAGCAGCGTACATCCTAAAGAAGGGACAGGCTACGAGCAGTACTTC
NA	once	TRBV6-5	TRBJ1-1	CASRRDQGSGTEAFF	TGTGCCAGCAGGAGAGACCAGGGATCGGGGACTGAAGCTTTCTTT
NA	NA	TRBV29-1	TRBJ2-7	CSVEPTGHEQYF	TGCAGCGTTGAACCTACCGGGCACGAGCAGTACTTC
NA	NA	TRBV11-3	TRBJ1-5	CASSYRPPGLYSNQPQHF	TGTGCCAGCAGCTACCGGCCCCCCGGCCTCTATAGCAATCAGCCCCAGCATTTT
NA	NA	TRBV10-3	TRBJ2-1	CAISAAGLPYNEQFF	TGTGCCATCAGTGCCGCAGGGCTGCCCTACAATGAGCAGTTCTTC
NA	NA	TRBV7-2	TRBJ2-2	CASSKTLLRDLKLFF	TGTGCCAGCAGCAAGACCCTACTCAGGGATTTGAAGCTGTTTTTT
TRBD1	NA	TRBV13	TRBJ2-7	CASSRSGDSPYEQYF	TGTGCCAGCAGCCGAAGTGGGGACAGCCCCTACGAGCAGTACTTC
NA	NA	TRBV6-5	TRBJ2-2	CASSPRSTGELFF	TGTGCCAGCAGCCCCCGTAGCACCGGGGAGCTGTTTTTT
NA	once	TRBV27	TRBJ1-1	CASSLYPFGRAPNTEAFF	TGTGCCAGCAGTTTATACCCTTTTGGCAGGGCTCCTAACACTGAAGCTTTCTTT
NA	NA	TRBV10-3	TRBJ2-7	CAISNGPSREQYF	TGTGCCATCAGTAATGGTCCCTCTAGGGAGCAGTACTTC
NA	few	TRBV11-2	TRBJ2-1	CASGDLQGGEQFF	TGTGCCAGCGGGGACTTACAGGGAGGTGAGCAGTTCTTC
NA	NA	TRBV7-3	TRBJ2-3	CASSLTHLGGGTDTQYF	TGTGCCAGCAGCTTAACCCACCTTGGAGGGGGCACAGATACGCAGTATTTT
NA	NA	TRBV5-4	TRBJ1-6	CASRSDGGWGTYNSPLHF	TGTGCCAGCAGGTCTGACGGGGGTTGGGGGACCTATAATTCACCCCTCCACTTT
NA	NA	TRBV10-1	TRBJ1-2	CASSYGYTF	TGCGCCAGCAGTTATGGCTACACCTTC
NA	NA	TRBV29-1	TRBJ2-1	CSVGRRLGVNEQFF	TGCAGCGTTGGAAGGAGACTAGGGGTCAATGAGCAGTTCTTC
NA	NA	TRBV28	TRBJ1-4	CASSSSGEKLFF	TGTGCCAGCAGTTCCTCAGGGGAAAAACTGTTTTTT
NA	NA	TRBV11-2	TRBJ1-3	CASSLGFSMPGNTIYF	TGTGCCAGCAGCTTAGGGTTCTCCATGCCTGGAAACACCATATATTTT
NA	NA	TRBV4-1	TRBJ2-1	CASSQGSLIEQFF	TGCGCCAGCAGCCAAGGAAGCCTCATTGAGCAGTTCTTC
NA	NA	TRBV9	TRBJ1-1	CASSPWDINTEAFF	TGTGCCAGCAGCCCTTGGGACATTAACACTGAAGCTTTCTTT
TRBD2	NA	TRBV7-9	TRBJ2-3	CASSSSSGRAEDTQYF	TGTGCCAGCAGCTCCTCTAGCGGGAGGGCCGAGGATACGCAGTATTTT
TRBD1	NA	TRBV4-1	TRBJ2-2	CASSQEDRDPGELFF	TGCGCCAGCAGCCAAGAGGACAGGGACCCCGGGGAGCTGTTTTTT
NA	NA	TRBV6-6	TRBJ1-1	CASSTGINTEAFF	TGTGCCAGCAGTACCGGGATAAACACTGAAGCTTTCTTT
NA	NA	TRBV6-1	TRBJ1-2	CASSEEPYYGYTF	TGTGCCAGCAGTGAAGAGCCCTACTATGGCTACACCTTC
NA	NA	TRBV29-1	TRBJ2-5	CSVAGDGETQYF	TGCAGCGTTGCCGGGGATGGGGAGACCCAGTACTTC
TRBD1	NA	TRBV14	TRBJ2-2	CASSPPGTVNAGELFF	TGTGCCAGCAGCCCCCCCGGGACAGTCAATGCCGGGGAGCTGTTTTTT
NA	NA	TRBV30	TRBJ2-7	CAWSVLTGWGEQYF	TGTGCCTGGAGTGTACTAACAGGGTGGGGGGAGCAGTACTTC